The source of this T cell receptor beta chain is a study of blood T cell repertoires in COVID-19. The V end lost 6 bases, the J end lost 3 bases, and 12 bases lay between the germline ends. This CDR3 comprises 14 residues. Germline V gene lookup returns CDR1 WSHSY and CDR2 SAAADI. Repertoires were generated with immunoSEQ multiplex PCR, while TCRdb's copy carries only in-frame clones and drops some. The profile shows around 60,000 clones, just over 85% of them singletons. The receptor was derived from a man aged 35 to 55 with acute or convalescent COVID-19. Sequenced: peripheral blood. This sequence joins TRBV10-2 and TRBJ2-1; maybe TRBD1 (5 bases). This CDR3 reads CASSTGAVYNEQFF. CDR3 DNA sequence: TGCGCCAGCAGCACTGGGGCCGTCTACAATGAGCAGTTCTTC.